This T cell receptor (beta chain) is drawn from a study of cytomegalovirus exposure and HLA in healthy donors. Germline loops: CDR1 MDHEN, CDR2 SYDVKM. V shed 2 bases and J shed 6 bases, with 17 bases lying between them. The CDR3 contains 16 residues. Study findings and constraints: Later genetic work tied a missense DCLRE1C variant to beta-chain V and J trimming.

A multiplex PCR was run with 60 Vbeta primers and 13 Jbeta primers. Data came from immunoSEQ multiplex PCR; TCRdb stores just in-frame clones and leaves some out. Found here are about 110,000 clones, 76% of them singletons; the top ten hold 10% to 15%. Only one count was recorded for this clone. What it binds is not known. The chain has TRBV28 and TRBJ2-4; D is possibly TRBD2 (5 bases). The sequencing input was PBMCs. The sequence was collected from a man in his thirties or forties in good health and CMV-seropositive. The CDR3 region has the DNA TGTGCCAGCAGTTTACGGGGTGGCCAAAGAGTAAACATTCAGTACTTC. Translating it yields CASSLRGGQRVNIQYF.